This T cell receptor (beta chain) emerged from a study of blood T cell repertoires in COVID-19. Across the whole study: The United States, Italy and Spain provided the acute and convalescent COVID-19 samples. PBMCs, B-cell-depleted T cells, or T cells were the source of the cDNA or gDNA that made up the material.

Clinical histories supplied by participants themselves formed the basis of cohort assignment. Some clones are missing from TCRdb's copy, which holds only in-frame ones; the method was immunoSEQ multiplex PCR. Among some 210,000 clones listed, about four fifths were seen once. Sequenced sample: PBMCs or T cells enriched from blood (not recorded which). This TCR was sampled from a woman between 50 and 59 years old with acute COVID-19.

The CDR3 nucleotides are TGTGCCAGCAGCCCACAGGGTTCAGGAAACCAGTACTTC. Its protein is CASSPQGSGNQYF. The V gene is TRBV7-2, the J gene TRBJ2-5; perhaps TRBD1 as D (6 bases). Trimming pared 5 bases from V and 10 bases from J, leaving 17 bases between. The germline CDR1 and CDR2 sequences are SGHTA and FQGNSA. The CDR3 consists of 13 residues.